The 27 T cell receptor beta chains presented below share a single source sample, sequenced in a study of cytomegalovirus exposure and HLA in healthy donors. It was with 60 Vbeta and 13 Jbeta primers that the PCR ran. Assay: immunoSEQ multiplex PCR; the TCRdb copy retains only in-frame clones and omits some. Among 200,000 to 300,000 clones listed, roughly 81% were seen once. What was sequenced was PBMCs. The receptors shown here come from a woman between 40 and 55 years old in good health and CMV-seropositive.

V is TRBV7-9 and J is TRBJ1-3; no clear D gene. Trimming removed 7 bases from V and 0 bases from J, with 10 bases in between. The germline CDR1 and CDR2 sequences are SEHNR and FQNEAQ (reference sequence). This CDR3 region has 14 residues. The CDR3 spells CASTLSDSGNTIYF. The DNA for the CDR3 is TGTGCCAGCACCCTGTCAGACTCTGGAAACACCATATATTTT.

The V call is TRBV2, the J call TRBJ2-5; weak D call: TRBD2 (5 bases). The J call is in doubt because the DNA end fits TRBJ2-7 better. The CDR3 extends over 15 amino acids. The germline V gene encodes CDR1 SNHLY and CDR2 FYNNEI. The CDR3 bases are TGTGCCAGCAGTGAATTCGTGAGGGCGGATTACGAGCAGTACTTC. Residues: CASSEFVRADYEQYF.

The rearrangement uses TRBV7-2 and TRBJ1-2; no firm D call. CDR3 length equals 14 residues. CDR1 is SGHTA and CDR2 is FQGNSA in the germline V gene. V was trimmed by 1 base and J by 8 bases, leaving 14 bases between them. The CDR3 protein is CASSLGTGVEGYTF. The CDR3 DNA is TGTGCCAGCAGCTTAGGGACGGGAGTGGAAGGCTACACCTTC.

The V gene is TRBV5-1, the J gene TRBJ2-7; tentatively, D is TRBD2 (5 bases). The V end lost 2 bases, the J end lost 5 bases, and 17 bases lay between the germline ends. Germline CDR1 and CDR2: SGHRS and YFSETQ. This CDR3 spans 15 amino acids. CDR3 sequence reads: CASSFPRAGFNEQYF. Written as DNA, the CDR3 is TGCGCCAGCAGCTTCCCGAGGGCCGGGTTCAACGAGCAGTACTTC.

The rearrangement uses TRBV19 and TRBJ1-1; D unresolved. The germline gives CDR1 LNHDA, CDR2 SQIVND (reference sequence). Trimming cost V 7 bases and J 1 base, with 7 bases left between them. This CDR3 comprises 12 residues. The CDR3 DNA sequence: TGTGCCAGTACTCCGGGGAACACTGAAGCTTTCTTT. Translating it yields CASTPGNTEAFF. Full variable domain (outside the CDR3, taken from reference TRBV19 and TRBJ1-1): DGGITQSPKYLFRKEGQNVTLSCEQNLNHDAMYWYRQDPGQGLRLIYYSQIVNDFQKGDIAEGYSVSREKKESFPLTVTSAQKNPTAFYLCASTPGNTEAFFGQGTRLTVV.

This clone appeared once. CDR3 loop: CASSQATSGNNEQFF. For the CDR3, the DNA is TGTGCCAGCAGCCAAGCTACTAGCGGAAACAATGAGCAGTTCTTC. The gene calls are TRBV4-2 and TRBJ2-1; TRBD2 aligns across 8 bases. The CDR3 length is 15 residues. Germline V CDR1 and CDR2: LGHNA, YNFKEQ. With 1 base clipped from V and 5 bases from J, the junction kept 4 bases outside the gene matches.

The V gene is TRBV11-1, the J gene TRBJ2-1, with 8 bases fitting TRBD2. This CDR3 region has 14 residues. Germline values: CDR1 SGHAT, CDR2 FQDESV (reference sequence). Trimming removed 6 bases from V and 7 bases from J; junction bases left unmatched: 8. The DNA for the CDR3 is TGTGCCAGCAGTCGAGCGGGAGCGAGGAATGAGCAGTTCTTC. Its translation is CASSRAGARNEQFF.

The chain uses TRBV7-8 and TRBJ2-7; 7 nucleotides match TRBD2. Germline loops: CDR1 SGHVS, CDR2 FQNEAQ. CDR3 length: 15 residues. V shed 0 bases, J shed 4 bases, and the junction held 6 bases outside the gene matches. The CDR3 protein is CASSLAAGVTYEQYF. CDR3 bases: TGTGCCAGCAGCTTAGCGGCGGGAGTCACTTACGAGCAGTACTTC.

This chain joins TRBV11-1 and TRBJ1-4, with a possible D match to TRBD1 (6 bases). V dropped 1 base and J dropped 10 bases, with 10 bases sitting between them. The CDR3 contains 13 residues. The V gene's germline CDR1 is SGHAT and CDR2 FQDESV (reference sequence). CDR3 sequence reads: CASSLEQGGKLFF. In DNA form, the CDR3 reads TGTGCCAGCAGCTTAGAACAGGGCGGAAAACTGTTTTTT.

The chain employs TRBV27 and TRBJ2-1, with a weak D call TRBD2 (5 bases). The CDR3 has 15 amino acids. The V end was cut by 5 bases, the J end by 5 bases, with 16 bases between. The germline CDR1 and CDR2 sequences are MNHEY and SMNVEV (reference sequence). For the CDR3, the DNA is TGTGCCAGCAGTAAGCGGACCCACCCCCACAATGAGCAGTTCTTC. Its translation: CASSKRTHPHNEQFF.

The gene calls are TRBV11-3 and TRBJ1-1; 8 nucleotides match TRBD1. Germline V gene lookup returns CDR1 SGHNT and CDR2 YENEEA. The J segment lost 10 bases and the V segment lost 6 bases, leaving 7 bases of the junction unmatched. The CDR3 is 12 residues long. CDR3 sequence: CASSPQGARAFF. The DNA of the CDR3 is TGTGCCAGCAGTCCCCAGGGGGCTCGAGCTTTCTTT.

The rearrangement links TRBV30 to TRBJ1-3; D is perhaps TRBD1 (5 bases). This CDR3 is 13 amino acids long. CDR1 and CDR2 (germline): GTSNPN, SVGIG (reference sequence). V was pared by 3 bases and J by 4 bases, with 10 bases between. CDR3 residues: CAWSGAGGNTIYF. CDR3 nucleotides: TGTGCCTGGAGCGGTGCAGGGGGAAACACCATATATTTT. Drawing the rest from reference TRBV30 and TRBJ1-3, the complete variable domain is SQTIHQWPATLVQPVGSPLSLECTVEGTSNPNLYWYRQAAGRGLQLLFYSVGIGQISSEVPQNLSASRPQDRQFILSSKKLLLSDSGFYLCAWSGAGGNTIYFGEGSWLTVV.

V and J are TRBV2 and TRBJ1-5, with TRBD1 matching 7 bases. CDR3 length: 13 residues. From germline, CDR1 is SNHLY and CDR2 FYNNEI. Trimming took 6 bases from V and 5 from J; bases not matched to a gene: 4. The CDR3 protein is CASRGQAHQPQHF. Here the CDR3 DNA reads TGTGCCAGCAGAGGACAGGCGCATCAGCCCCAGCATTTT.

This sequence joins TRBV4-3 and TRBJ2-1, with 7 bases fitting TRBD2. Germline CDR1 reads LGHNA; CDR2 reads YSLEER. After removal of 0 bases from V and 3 bases from J, the junction contained 11 bases not matched to a gene. The CDR3 sequence is 18 residues long. CDR3 bases: TGCGCCAGCAGCCAAGATGGTTTAGCGGGTAGAGGCTACAATGAGCAGTTCTTC. Translating gives CASSQDGLAGRGYNEQFF.

The gene calls are TRBV15 and TRBJ1-2, with D unclear. Between the trimmed V and J ends, which lost 0 bases and 0 bases, there was a span of 11 bases. Germline V gene sequence: CDR1 LNHNV, CDR2 YYDKDF (reference sequence). This CDR3 contains 16 residues. The CDR3 is CATSRDYTTTNYGYTF. The CDR3 region has the DNA TGTGCCACCAGCAGAGACTACACTACGACTAACTATGGCTACACCTTC. Full variable domain (remainder filled in from reference TRBV15 and TRBJ1-2): DAMVIQNPRYQVTQFGKPVTLSCSQTLNHNVMYWYQQKSSQAPKLLFHYYDKDFNNEADTPDNFQSRRPNTSFCFLDIRSPGLGDTAMYLCATSRDYTTTNYGYTFGSGTRLTVV.

This chain links TRBV5-6 with TRBJ2-2; 13 bases agree with TRBD2. This CDR3 spans 17 amino acids. Trimming at V came to 3 bases and at J to 3 bases, leaving 5 bases not matched to a gene. Germline CDR1 and CDR2: SGHDT and YYEEEE. CDR3 sequence reads: CASSWTSGSRDTGELFF. The CDR3 nucleotides read TGTGCCAGCAGCTGGACTAGCGGGAGTAGGGACACCGGGGAGCTGTTTTTT.

J is TRBJ1-2 and V is TRBV20-1; D ambiguous. The V gene lost 6 bases and the J gene lost 8 bases, with 13 bases spanning the gap. Per the germline V gene, CDR1 is DFQATT and CDR2 is SNEGSKA (reference sequence). This CDR3 has 11 residues. CDR3 amino acids: CSATMARGYTF. In nucleotides, the CDR3 is TGCAGTGCAACTATGGCTAGGGGCTACACCTTC.

This rearrangement joins TRBV18 to TRBJ2-7; D might be TRBD1 (6 bases). In germline, CDR1 is KGHSH, CDR2 LQKENI. The CDR3 spans 16 residues. V was shortened by 6 bases and J by 1 base, with 19 bases between the two germline ends. The CDR3 DNA reads TGTGCCAGCTCCCGTTCGACAGGCGTCTTGTCCTACGAGCAGTACTTC. Translated: CASSRSTGVLSYEQYF.

This rearrangement joins TRBV18 to TRBJ2-7; maybe TRBD2 (6 bases). The V gene lost 5 bases and the J gene lost 7 bases, with 21 bases spanning the gap. This CDR3 is 15 amino acids long. The germline CDR1 and CDR2 sequences are KGHSH and LQKENI. The CDR3 region has the DNA TGTGCCAGCTCAACTGCCTTAATGGAGGGGTTGGAGCAGTACTTC. Protein: CASSTALMEGLEQYF.

This rearrangement joins TRBV7-2 to TRBJ1-4; 7 nucleotides agree with TRBD1. V gave up 6 bases and J gave up 4 bases; unmatched junction bases: 8. Germline V gene lookup returns CDR1 SGHTA and CDR2 FQGNSA. This CDR3 is built from 15 residues. The CDR3 DNA sequence: TGTGCCAGCAGTTCAACCGGGACAGTTAATGAAAAACTGTTTTTT. This codes for CASSSTGTVNEKLFF.

The J gene is TRBJ2-3, the V gene TRBV6-5; no firm D call. Germline V gene sequence: CDR1 MNHEY, CDR2 SVGAGI. The CDR3 sequence is 15 residues long. The V gene lost 0 bases and the J gene lost 0 bases, with 7 bases spanning the gap. The CDR3 reads CASSYSGASTDTQYF. In DNA, the CDR3 is TGTGCCAGCAGTTACTCCGGAGCTAGCACAGATACGCAGTATTTT.

The J gene is TRBJ2-2, the V gene TRBV11-2; the match to TRBD1 covers 7 bases. CDR1 and CDR2 (germline): SGHAT, FQNNGV. V trimming: 5 bases; J trimming: 0 bases; junction bases outside the gene matches: 3. This CDR3 region has 15 residues. DNA for the CDR3: TGTGCCAGCAGCCGACAGGGTACGAACACCGGGGAGCTGTTTTTT. As protein: CASSRQGTNTGELFF.

The chain carries TRBV5-4 and TRBJ2-2, with a possible D match to TRBD1 (7 bases). The CDR3 totals 16 residues. Germline V CDR1 and CDR2: SGHNT, YYREEE (reference sequence). With 4 bases removed from V and 4 bases from J, the gap between germline ends came to 17 bases. CDR3 bases: TGTGCCAGCAGCCCCCGGTGGCAGGGGGGCACCGGGGAGCTGTTTTTT. This sequence encodes CASSPRWQGGTGELFF.

This chain joins TRBV23-1 and TRBJ1-5; 8 bases map to TRBD1. TRBV23-1 is an ORF for which the function is uncertain. The trim removed 0 bases at V and 7 bases at J, leaving 17 bases unmatched. The CDR3 extends over 19 amino acids. CDR3 sequence (DNA): TGCGCCAGCAGTCAATCGAGGGACAGGCCCTCTCGAGTCCCCCAGCCCCAGCATTTT. It specifies CASSQSRDRPSRVPQPQHF.

The chain combines TRBV19 with TRBJ1-2; tentatively, D is TRBD1 (5 bases). This CDR3 contains 14 residues. Trimming took off 3 bases at V and 4 bases at J, with 12 bases between the two ends. Germline V gives CDR1 LNHDA, CDR2 SQIVND (reference sequence). The DNA for the CDR3 is TGTGCCAGTAGTATCGAACAGGTTACCTATGGCTACACCTTC. Protein sequence: CASSIEQVTYGYTF.

The V and J genes are TRBV25-1 and TRBJ1-5; D not certain. The CDR3 is 14 residues long. The germline V gene encodes CDR1 MGHDK and CDR2 SYGVNS. The V gene lost 2 bases and the J gene lost 4 bases, with 9 bases spanning the gap. This chain's CDR3 is CASSERVFNQPQHF. Here the CDR3 DNA reads TGTGCCAGCAGTGAACGAGTCTTTAATCAGCCCCAGCATTTT.

J is TRBJ1-2 and V is TRBV13, with D uncertain. The CDR3 has 13 amino acids. The germline V gene encodes CDR1 PRHDT and CDR2 FYEKMQ (reference sequence). V lost 2 bases, J lost 3 bases, and 7 bases lay in between. CDR3 DNA: TGTGCCAGCAGCTTACGGGGATACTATGGCTACACCTTC. It translates to CASSLRGYYGYTF.